This T cell receptor (beta chain) originates from a study of blood T cell repertoires in COVID-19 (dated by TCRdb to 2020 to 2022). About the investigation overall: Collaborator samples came from the United States, Italy and Spain and covered acute and convalescent phases of COVID-19. Sample metadata almost always included a de-identified subject ID, COVID-19 status, age in years and sex. The material from the prospective study consisted of cDNA or gDNA derived from T cells, B-cell-depleted T cells, or PBMCs. The repertoires were released in a freely available public database intended as a resource for research on the immune response to SARS-CoV-2. Samples were obtained from the ongoing ImmuneRACE study (first 160 participants) and from 950 to 1,500 subjects provided by 6 global collaborators. Subjects who had been exposed to COVID-19, were actively infected with it, or had recovered from it provided the deeply sampled blood TCRbeta repertoires that made up the dataset. Where available, HLA class I and class II types were obtained from metadata supplied by the sample provider rather than from assay-based typing.

TCRbeta CDR3 regions were amplified from genomic DNA using the immunoSEQ Assay, a bias-controlled multiplex PCR. Turning to the authors' computational methods: The number of nucleated cells in each sample was estimated by amplification of reference gene primers within the assay. To quantify the absolute abundance of each unique TCRbeta CDR3 rearrangement, sequence reads were collapsed and filtered. Productive Simpson clonality was computed per sample as the square root of Simpson's diversity index over productive rearrangements. TCRdb stores this immuneACCESS table with in-frame sequences only. Part of the clones is absent; in the studies checked, under half of the shortfall reflects unresolved V genes, and no reason is known for the rest. The DNA was the basis for D and trimming; V, J and clone size are from that table. The sample contains some 150,000 clones, 70% to 90% of them found a single time. The biggest ten clones account for more than 0.85% of the sample.

CDR1 and CDR2, per the germline V gene (reference sequence), are SEHNR and FQNEAQ. Measured from the cysteine to the phenylalanine, the CDR3 is 15 residues long. Of the read, only the CDR3 DNA is kept; its 45 bases are in frame from base 1. V loses 0 bases, J loses 2 bases, and the germline ends lie 5 bases apart. General conclusions and limits of the study: The quantity of clinical and demographic metadata differed by source and by participant and was supplied without curation.

The collaborating institutions used their own protocols to collect whole blood in K2EDTA tubes. For TCRbeta analysis, collaborator samples were shipped as frozen whole blood, as isolated PBMCs, or as DNA extracted from either sample type. In the case of this clone: The antigen this receptor binds is unknown. The record has no base qualities; no much larger clone is one base away.

The rearrangement combines TRBV7-9 with TRBJ2-6; the D gene is not confidently resolved. The source of this sequence is a man in his forties or fifties with acute or convalescent COVID-19. The material sequenced was peripheral blood. The DNA reads TGTGCCAGCAGCTTAGCGGGCACTGGGGCCAACGTCCTGACTTTC. It encodes CASSLAGTGANVLTF.